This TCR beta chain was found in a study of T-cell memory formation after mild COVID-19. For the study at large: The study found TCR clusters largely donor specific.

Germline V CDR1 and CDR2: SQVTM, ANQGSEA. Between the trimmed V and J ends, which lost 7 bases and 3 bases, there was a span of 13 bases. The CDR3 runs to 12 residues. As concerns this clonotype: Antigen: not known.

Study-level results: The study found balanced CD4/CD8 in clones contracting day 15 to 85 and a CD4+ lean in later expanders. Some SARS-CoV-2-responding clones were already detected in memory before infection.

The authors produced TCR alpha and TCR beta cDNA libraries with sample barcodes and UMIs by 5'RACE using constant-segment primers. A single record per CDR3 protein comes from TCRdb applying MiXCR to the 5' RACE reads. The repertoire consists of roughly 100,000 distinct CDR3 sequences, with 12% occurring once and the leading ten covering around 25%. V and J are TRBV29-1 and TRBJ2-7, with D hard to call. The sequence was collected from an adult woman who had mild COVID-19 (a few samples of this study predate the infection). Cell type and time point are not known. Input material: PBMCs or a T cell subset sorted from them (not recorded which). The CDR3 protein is CSGVGGNYEQYF. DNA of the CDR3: TGCAGCGGCGTGGGCGGAAACTACGAGCAGTACTTC.